Described below is a single T cell receptor (beta chain) sequence and its context. A junction boundary mismatches the germline segment, possibly from a read error. This sample is drawn from a study of blood T cell repertoires in COVID-19. The data were produced by immunoSEQ multiplex PCR, yet TCRdb's version contains in-frame clones alone and is incomplete. The sample holds tens of thousands of clones; more than 80% are singletons and the top ten take approximately 8.8%. Germline V lookup: CDR1 SGHAT, CDR2 FQNNGV. This CDR3 comprises 13 residues. The chain is built from TRBV11-2 and TRBJ2-1; 8 bases fit TRBD1. The specimen was peripheral blood. The receptor's source is a human donor with active COVID-19. The donor label of this sample is uncertain. The CDR3 loop is CASSLDRGNEQFF. CDR3 DNA sequence: TGTGCCAGCAGCCTAGACAGGGGTAATGAGCAGTTCTTC.